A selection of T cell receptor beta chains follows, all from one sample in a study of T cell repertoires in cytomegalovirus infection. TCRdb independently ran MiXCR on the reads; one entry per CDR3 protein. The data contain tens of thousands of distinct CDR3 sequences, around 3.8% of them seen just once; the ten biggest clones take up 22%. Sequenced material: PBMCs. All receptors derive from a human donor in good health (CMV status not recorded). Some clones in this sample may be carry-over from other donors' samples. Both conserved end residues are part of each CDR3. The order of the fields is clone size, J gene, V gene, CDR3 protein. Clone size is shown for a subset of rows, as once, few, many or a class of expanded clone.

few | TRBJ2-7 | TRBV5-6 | CASSLRDTTYEQYF
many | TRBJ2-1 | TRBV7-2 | CASSFQLGGRIHNEQFF
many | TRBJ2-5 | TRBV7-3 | CASSLSVQETQYF
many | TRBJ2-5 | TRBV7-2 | CASSFGTAQETQYF
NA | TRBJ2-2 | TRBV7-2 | CASSYDGPITGGTGELFF
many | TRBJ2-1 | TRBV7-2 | CASTLAHGEQFF
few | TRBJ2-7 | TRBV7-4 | CASSPGQSYEQYF
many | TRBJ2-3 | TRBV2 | CASSVAGGRTDTQYF
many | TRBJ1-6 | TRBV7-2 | CASSLGLEGPSHF
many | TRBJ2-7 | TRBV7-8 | CASSLGLAGGNSYEQYF
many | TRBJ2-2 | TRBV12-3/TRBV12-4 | CASRPSGTSTGELFF
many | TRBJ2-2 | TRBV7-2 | CASSLIEGPSGELFF
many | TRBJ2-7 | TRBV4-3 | CASSQDPSLEQYF
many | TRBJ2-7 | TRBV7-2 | CASSLRVQWYEQYF
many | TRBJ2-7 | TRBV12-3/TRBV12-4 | CASSPDRNFYEQYF
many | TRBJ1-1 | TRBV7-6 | CASSLGKMNTEAFF
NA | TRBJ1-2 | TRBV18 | CASSLTTTNYGYTF
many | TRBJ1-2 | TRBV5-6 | CASSLTPGTKGGYTF